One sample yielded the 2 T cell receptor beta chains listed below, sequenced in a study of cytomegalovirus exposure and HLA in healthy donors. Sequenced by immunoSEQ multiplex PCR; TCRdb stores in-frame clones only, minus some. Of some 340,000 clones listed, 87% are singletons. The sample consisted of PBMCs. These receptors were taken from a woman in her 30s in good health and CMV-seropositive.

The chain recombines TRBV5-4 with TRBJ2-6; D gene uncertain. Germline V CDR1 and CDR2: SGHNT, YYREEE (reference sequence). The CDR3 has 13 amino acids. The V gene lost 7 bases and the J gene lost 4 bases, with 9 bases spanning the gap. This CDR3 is CASGVTGANVLTF. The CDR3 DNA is TGTGCCAGCGGTGTTACAGGGGCCAACGTCCTGACTTTC.

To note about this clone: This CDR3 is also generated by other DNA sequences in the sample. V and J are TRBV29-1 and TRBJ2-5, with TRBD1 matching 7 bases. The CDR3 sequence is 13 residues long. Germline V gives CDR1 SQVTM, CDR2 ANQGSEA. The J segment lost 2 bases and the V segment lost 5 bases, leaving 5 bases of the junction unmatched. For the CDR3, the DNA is TGCAGCGTTCCACAGGGGAGTCAAGAGACCCAGTACTTC. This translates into CSVPQGSQETQYF.